The TCR beta chain under discussion was sequenced for a study of identifying expanded T cells in peripheral blood. Germline V CDR1 and CDR2: SGHTA, FQGNSA. This CDR3 comprises 15 residues. V lost 5 bases, J lost 0 bases, and 11 bases lay in between. Some clones are missing from TCRdb's copy, which holds only in-frame ones; the method was immunoSEQ multiplex PCR. The table has 85,000 to 120,000 clones, roughly 88% seen once. This TCR came from a person aged 18 to 75 in good health. The source material was blood. The chain uses TRBV7-2 and TRBJ1-5, with a weak D call TRBD1 (6 bases). This CDR3 reads CASSPPGDSNQPQHF. CDR3 DNA: TGTGCCAGCAGCCCCCCAGGGGATAGCAATCAGCCCCAGCATTTT.